This T cell receptor beta chain was retrieved from a study of regulatory T cells in long-lasting Graves disease. Through Arm-PCR of CDR3 regions and iRepertoire HTBI primers, TCR beta libraries were built. Source study methods: From all samples, identification returned 14 TRBJ and approximately 62 TRBV segments. MiXCR was run by TCRdb on the multiplex PCR reads, yielding one entry per CDR3 protein. The V and J calls and clone size are TCRdb's, not the authors'. This table has approximately 230,000 distinct CDR3 sequences, around 17% appearing once. There are many counts of this clonotype. The time point was: newly diagnosed GD, antithyroid drugs for less than 3 months. PBMC RNA was the source of the TCR library. The germline gives CDR1 ENHRY, CDR2 SYGVKD. This CDR3 is 15 amino acids long. The germline V and J ends were trimmed by 4 bases and 2 bases, with 11 bases remaining between them.

The TCR was taken from a female donor with Graves disease. The sequenced sample was peripheral blood mononuclear cells (PBMCs), obtained at new diagnosis, from a patient treated with antithyroid drugs. The chain couples TRBV10-3 to TRBJ2-2; weak D call: TRBD1 (6 bases). CDR3 coding DNA: TGTGCCATCAGTGTTCGGGACATTAACACCGGGGAGCTGTTTTTT. It encodes CAISVRDINTGELFF.